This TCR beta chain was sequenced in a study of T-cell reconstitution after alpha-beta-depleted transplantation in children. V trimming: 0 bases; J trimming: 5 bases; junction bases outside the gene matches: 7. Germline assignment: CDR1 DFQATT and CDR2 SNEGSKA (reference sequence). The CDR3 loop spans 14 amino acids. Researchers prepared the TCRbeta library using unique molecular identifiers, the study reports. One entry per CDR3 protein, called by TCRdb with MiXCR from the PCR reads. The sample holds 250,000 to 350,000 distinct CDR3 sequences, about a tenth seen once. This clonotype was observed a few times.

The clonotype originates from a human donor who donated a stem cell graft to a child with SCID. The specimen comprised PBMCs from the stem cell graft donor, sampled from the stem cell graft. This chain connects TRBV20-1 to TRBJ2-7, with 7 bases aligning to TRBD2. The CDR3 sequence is CSARDFRTRDEQYF. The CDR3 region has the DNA TGCAGTGCTAGAGATTTTAGGACTAGAGACGAGCAGTACTTC.